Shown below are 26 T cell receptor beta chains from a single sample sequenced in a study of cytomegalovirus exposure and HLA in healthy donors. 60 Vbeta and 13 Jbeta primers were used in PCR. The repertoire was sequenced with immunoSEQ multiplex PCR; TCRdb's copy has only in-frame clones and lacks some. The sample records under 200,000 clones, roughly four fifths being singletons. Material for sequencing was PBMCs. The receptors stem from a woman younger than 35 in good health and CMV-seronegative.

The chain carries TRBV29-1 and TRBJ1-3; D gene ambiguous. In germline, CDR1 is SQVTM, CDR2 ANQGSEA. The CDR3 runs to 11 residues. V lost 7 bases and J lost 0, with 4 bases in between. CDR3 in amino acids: CSAYSGNTIYF. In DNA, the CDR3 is TGCAGCGCTTACTCTGGAAACACCATATATTTT.

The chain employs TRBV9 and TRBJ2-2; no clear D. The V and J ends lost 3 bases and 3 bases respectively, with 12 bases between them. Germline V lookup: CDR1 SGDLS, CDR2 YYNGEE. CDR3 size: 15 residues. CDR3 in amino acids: CASSAGLPYTGELFF. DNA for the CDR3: TGTGCCAGCAGCGCCGGGTTACCATACACCGGGGAGCTGTTTTTT.

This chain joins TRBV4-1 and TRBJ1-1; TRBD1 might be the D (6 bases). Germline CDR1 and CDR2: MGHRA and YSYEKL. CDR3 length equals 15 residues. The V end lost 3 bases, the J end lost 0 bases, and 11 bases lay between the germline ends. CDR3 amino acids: CASSHADRLNTEAFF. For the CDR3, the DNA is TGCGCCAGCAGCCACGCGGACAGATTGAACACTGAAGCTTTCTTT.

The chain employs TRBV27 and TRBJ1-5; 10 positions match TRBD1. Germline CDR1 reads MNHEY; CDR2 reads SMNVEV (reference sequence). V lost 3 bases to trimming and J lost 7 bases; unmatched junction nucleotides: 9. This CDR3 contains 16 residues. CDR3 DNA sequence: TGTGCCAGCAGTTTCGGACAGGGGGAGCCTTGGCAGCCCCAGCATTTT. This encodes CASSFGQGEPWQPQHF.

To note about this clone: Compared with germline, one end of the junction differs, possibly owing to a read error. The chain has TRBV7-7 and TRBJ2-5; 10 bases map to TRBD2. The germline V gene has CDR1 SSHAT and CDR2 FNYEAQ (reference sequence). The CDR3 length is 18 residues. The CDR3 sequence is CASSLVSLAGDGRETQYF. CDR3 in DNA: TGTGCTAGCAGCTTAGTATCTCTAGCGGGAGATGGTCGAGAGACCCAGTACTTC.

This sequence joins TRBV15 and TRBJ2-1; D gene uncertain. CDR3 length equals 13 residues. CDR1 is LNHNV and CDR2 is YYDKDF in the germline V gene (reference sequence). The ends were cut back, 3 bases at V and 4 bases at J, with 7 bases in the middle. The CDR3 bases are TGTGCCACCAGCAGGACACGATACAATGAGCAGTTCTTC. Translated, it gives CATSRTRYNEQFF. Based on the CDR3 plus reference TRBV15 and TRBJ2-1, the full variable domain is DAMVIQNPRYQVTQFGKPVTLSCSQTLNHNVMYWYQQKSSQAPKLLFHYYDKDFNNEADTPDNFQSRRPNTSFCFLDIRSPGLGDTAMYLCATSRTRYNEQFFGPGTRLTVL.

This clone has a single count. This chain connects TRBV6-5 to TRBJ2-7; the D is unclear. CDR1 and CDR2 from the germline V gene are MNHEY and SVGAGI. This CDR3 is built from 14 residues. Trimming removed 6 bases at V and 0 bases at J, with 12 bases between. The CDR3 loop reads CASSKQDYSYEQYF. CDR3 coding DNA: TGTGCCAGCAGCAAGCAGGATTACTCCTACGAGCAGTACTTC.

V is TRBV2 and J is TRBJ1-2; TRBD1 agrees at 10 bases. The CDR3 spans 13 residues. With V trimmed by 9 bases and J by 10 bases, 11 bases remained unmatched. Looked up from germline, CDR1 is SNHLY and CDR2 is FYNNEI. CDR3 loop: CARRDRGIFHYTF. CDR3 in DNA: TGTGCCAGAAGGGACAGGGGAATATTTCACTACACCTTC. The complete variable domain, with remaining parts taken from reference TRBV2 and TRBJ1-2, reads EPEVTQTPSHQVTQMGQEVILRCVPISNHLYFYWYRQILGQKVEFLVSFYNNEISEKSEIFDDQFSVERPDGSNFTLKIRSTKLEDSAMYFCARRDRGIFHYTFGSGTRLTVV.

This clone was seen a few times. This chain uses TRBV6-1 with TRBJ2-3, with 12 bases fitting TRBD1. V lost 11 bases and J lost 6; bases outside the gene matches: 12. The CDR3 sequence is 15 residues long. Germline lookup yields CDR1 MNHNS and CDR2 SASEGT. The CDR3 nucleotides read TGTGCCGGAGAGAGGGGGACAGGGGGCGGGGATACGCAGTATTTT. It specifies CAGERGTGGGDTQYF.

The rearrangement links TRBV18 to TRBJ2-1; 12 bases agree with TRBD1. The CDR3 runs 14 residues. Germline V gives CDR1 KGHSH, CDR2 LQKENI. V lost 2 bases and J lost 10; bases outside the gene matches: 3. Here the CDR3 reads CASSPGTGGNEQFF. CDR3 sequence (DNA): TGTGCCAGCTCACCAGGGACAGGGGGCAACGAGCAGTTCTTC.

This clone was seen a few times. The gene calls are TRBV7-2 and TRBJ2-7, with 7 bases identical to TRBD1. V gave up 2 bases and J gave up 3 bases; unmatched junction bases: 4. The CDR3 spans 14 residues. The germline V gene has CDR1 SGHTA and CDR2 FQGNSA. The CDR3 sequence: CASSLSSGGYEQYF. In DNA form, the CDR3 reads TGTGCCAGCAGCTTAAGTTCAGGGGGCTACGAGCAGTACTTC. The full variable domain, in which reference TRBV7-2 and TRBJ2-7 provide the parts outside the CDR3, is GAGVSQSPSNKVTEKGKDVELRCDPISGHTALYWYRQSLGQGLEFLIYFQGNSAPDKSGLPSDRFSAERTGGSVSTLTIQRTQQEDSAVYLCASSLSSGGYEQYFGPGTRLTVT.

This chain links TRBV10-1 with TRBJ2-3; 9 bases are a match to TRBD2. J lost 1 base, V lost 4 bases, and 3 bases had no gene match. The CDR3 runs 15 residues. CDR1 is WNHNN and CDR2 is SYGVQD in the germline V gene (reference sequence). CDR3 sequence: CASSAKRGGTDTQYF. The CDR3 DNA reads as TGCGCCAGCAGTGCTAAGCGGGGGGGCACAGATACGCAGTATTTT.

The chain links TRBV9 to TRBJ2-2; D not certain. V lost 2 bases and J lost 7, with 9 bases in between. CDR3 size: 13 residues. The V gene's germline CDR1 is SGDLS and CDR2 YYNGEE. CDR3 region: CASSVRLSGELFF. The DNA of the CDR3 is TGTGCCAGCAGCGTTCGCCTGAGCGGGGAGCTGTTTTTT.

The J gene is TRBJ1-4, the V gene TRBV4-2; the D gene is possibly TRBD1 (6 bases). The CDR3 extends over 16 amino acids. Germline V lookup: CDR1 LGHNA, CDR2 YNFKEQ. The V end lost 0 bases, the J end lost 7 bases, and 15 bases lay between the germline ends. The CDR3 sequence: CASSQDIGQGIEKLFF. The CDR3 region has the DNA TGTGCCAGCAGCCAAGATATCGGGCAGGGGATTGAAAAACTGTTTTTT.

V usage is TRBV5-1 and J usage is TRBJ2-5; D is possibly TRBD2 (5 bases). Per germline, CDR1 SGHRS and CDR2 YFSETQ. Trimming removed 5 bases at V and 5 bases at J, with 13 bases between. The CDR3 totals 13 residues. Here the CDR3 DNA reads TGCGCCAGCAGACTAGGGCTCGGGGAGACCCAGTACTTC. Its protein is CASRLGLGETQYF.

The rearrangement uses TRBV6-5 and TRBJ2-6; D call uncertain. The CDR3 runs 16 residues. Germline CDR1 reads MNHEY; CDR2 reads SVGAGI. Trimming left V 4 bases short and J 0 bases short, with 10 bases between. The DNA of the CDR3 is TGTGCCAGCAGTTCTAACGGTTACTCTGGGGCCAACGTCCTGACTTTC. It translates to CASSSNGYSGANVLTF.

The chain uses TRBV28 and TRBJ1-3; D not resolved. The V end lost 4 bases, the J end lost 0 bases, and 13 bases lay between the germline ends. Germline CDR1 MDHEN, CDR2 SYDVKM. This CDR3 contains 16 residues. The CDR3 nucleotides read TGTGCCAGCAGTTCACCGACAAGTACCTCTGGAAACACCATATATTTT. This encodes CASSSPTSTSGNTIYF.

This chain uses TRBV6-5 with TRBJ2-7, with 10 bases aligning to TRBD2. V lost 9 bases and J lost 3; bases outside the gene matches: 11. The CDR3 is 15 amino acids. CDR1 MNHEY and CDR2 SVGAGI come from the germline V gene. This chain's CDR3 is CASSPQAGGLYEQYF. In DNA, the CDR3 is TGTGCCAGTTCGCCTCAAGCGGGAGGGCTCTACGAGCAGTACTTC.

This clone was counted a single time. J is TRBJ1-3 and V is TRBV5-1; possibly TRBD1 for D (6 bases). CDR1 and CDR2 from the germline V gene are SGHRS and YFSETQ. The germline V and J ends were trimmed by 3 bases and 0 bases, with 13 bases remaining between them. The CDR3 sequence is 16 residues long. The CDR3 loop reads CASSSQGSPSGNTIYF. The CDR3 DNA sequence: TGCGCCAGCAGCTCGCAGGGGTCCCCCTCTGGAAACACCATATATTTT. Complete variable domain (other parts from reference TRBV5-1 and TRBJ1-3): KAGVTQTPRYLIKTRGQQVTLSCSPISGHRSVSWYQQTPGQGLQFLFEYFSETQRNKGNFPGRFSGRQFSNSRSEMNVSTLELGDSALYLCASSSQGSPSGNTIYFGEGSWLTVV.

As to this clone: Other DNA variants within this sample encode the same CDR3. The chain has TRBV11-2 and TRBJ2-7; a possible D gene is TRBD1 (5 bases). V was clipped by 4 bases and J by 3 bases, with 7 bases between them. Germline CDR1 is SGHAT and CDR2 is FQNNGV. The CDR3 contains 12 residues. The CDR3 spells CASSSQGYEQYF. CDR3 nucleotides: TGTGCCAGCAGCTCCCAGGGCTACGAGCAGTACTTC.

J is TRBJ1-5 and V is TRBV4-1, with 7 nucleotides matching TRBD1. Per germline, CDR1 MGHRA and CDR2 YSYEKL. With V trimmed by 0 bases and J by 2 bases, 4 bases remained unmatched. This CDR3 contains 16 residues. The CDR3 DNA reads TGCGCCAGCAGCCAAGAAGGACAGGTTGGCAATCAGCCCCAGCATTTT. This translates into CASSQEGQVGNQPQHF.

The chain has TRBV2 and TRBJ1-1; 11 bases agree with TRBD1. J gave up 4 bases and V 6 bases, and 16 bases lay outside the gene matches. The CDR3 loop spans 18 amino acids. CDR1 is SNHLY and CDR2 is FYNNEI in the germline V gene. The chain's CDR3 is CASRPTTGTGGRRTEAFF. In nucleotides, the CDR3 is TGTGCCAGCAGACCGACTACCGGGACAGGGGGTAGACGCACTGAAGCTTTCTTT.

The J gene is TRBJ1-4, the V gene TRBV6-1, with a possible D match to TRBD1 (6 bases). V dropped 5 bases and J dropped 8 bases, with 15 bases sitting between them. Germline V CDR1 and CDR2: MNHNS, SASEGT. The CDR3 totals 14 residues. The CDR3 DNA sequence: TGTGCCAGCAGTCCCGGGGGGGCTGGCGAAAAACTGTTTTTT. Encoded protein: CASSPGGAGEKLFF.

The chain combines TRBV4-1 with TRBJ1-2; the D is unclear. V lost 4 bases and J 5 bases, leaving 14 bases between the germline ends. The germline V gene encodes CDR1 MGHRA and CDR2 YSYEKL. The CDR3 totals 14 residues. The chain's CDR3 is CASSPLSFEYGYTF. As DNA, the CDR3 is TGCGCCAGCAGCCCCCTGTCTTTTGAGTATGGCTACACCTTC.

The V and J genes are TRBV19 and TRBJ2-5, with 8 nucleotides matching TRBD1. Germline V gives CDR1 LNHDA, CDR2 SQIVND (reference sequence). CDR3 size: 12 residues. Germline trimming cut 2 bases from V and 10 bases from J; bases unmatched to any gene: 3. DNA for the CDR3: TGTGCCAGTAGTATACCGACAGGGGTCCAGTACTTC. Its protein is CASSIPTGVQYF.

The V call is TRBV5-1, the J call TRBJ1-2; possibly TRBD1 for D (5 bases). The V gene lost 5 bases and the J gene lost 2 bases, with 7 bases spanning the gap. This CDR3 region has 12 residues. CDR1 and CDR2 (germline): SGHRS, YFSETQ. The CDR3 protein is CASRQVNYGYTF. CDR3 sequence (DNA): TGCGCCAGCAGACAGGTGAACTATGGCTACACCTTC.